This T cell receptor (beta chain) was sequenced during a study of PD-1 blockade in classical Hodgkin lymphoma. As to time point: cycle 4 day 1 (C4D1), after around six weeks of nivolumab. Each of the patients experienced relapse following autologous stem cell transplantation, and their brentuximab vedotin exposure differed. Sequencing used immunoSEQ multiplex PCR; TCRdb keeps in-frame clones, though not all of them. The data contain more than 7,500 clones, about 83% of them seen just once; the ten biggest clones take up roughly 25%. The CDR3 runs to 11 residues. Trimming left V 4 bases short and J 7 bases short, with 7 bases between. In germline, CDR1 is LNHDA, CDR2 SQIVND (reference sequence).

Sequences were derived from peripheral blood mononuclear cells (PBMCs), sampled before the fourth cycle of nivolumab. The genes are TRBV19 and TRBJ1-1; D ambiguous. The TCR sequence derives from a human donor with classical Hodgkin lymphoma. CDR3 DNA: TGTGCCAGTAGTAAAGGATTTGAAGCTTTCTTT. It codes for CASSKGFEAFF.